This TCR beta chain came from a study of cytomegalovirus exposure and HLA in healthy donors. Study-level results: There were a few CMV-associated chains whose specificity for CMV antigens was confirmed in vitro. Judged likely to be a sequencing artifact was a cluster of highly shared sequence variants. Data from an earlier analysis indicated that most TCR beta V segments were productive either about 87% or about 30% of the time.

Notes on this clone: The target antigen is unknown.

The PCR was carried out with 60 Vbeta primers and 13 Jbeta primers. Clones were read by immunoSEQ multiplex PCR, and TCRdb kept only the in-frame ones, dropping some. This table holds roughly 250,000 clones, roughly 80% found once. The CDR3 has 13 amino acids. With 5 bases removed from V and 0 bases from J, the gap between germline ends came to 8 bases. Germline lookup yields CDR1 SQVTM and CDR2 ANQGSEA. The sequenced sample was PBMCs. The chain is built from TRBV29-1 and TRBJ1-3; D call uncertain. This clonotype was sampled from a girl aged 2 to 9 in good health and CMV-seronegative. CDR3 region: CSVQKNSGNTIYF. The CDR3, as DNA: TGCAGCGTTCAGAAGAACTCTGGAAACACCATATATTTT. Looking up the rest from reference TRBV29-1 and TRBJ1-3 gives the full variable domain: SAVISQKPSRDICQRGTSLTIQCQVDSQVTMMFWYRQQPGQSLTLIATANQGSEATYESGFVIDKFPISRPNLTFSTLTVSNMSPEDSSIYLCSVQKNSGNTIYFGEGSWLTVV.